The 25 T cell receptor beta chains below were found in one sample sequenced in a study of response to subunit inactivated influenza vaccine (dated by TCRdb to the late 2010s). The library was built by means of RT-PCR. The data were produced on an Illumina HiSeq 2500. Using fastp at Q25 and MiXCR, TCRdb reprocessed the public reads and kept productive beta chains. A single entry per CDR3 protein holds the most common genes and DNA from its merged rows. This sample holds approximately 680,000 distinct CDR3 sequences; about 15% were observed only once. Around 10% of the sample is in the top ten clones. The source material was PBMCs from blood, sampled about 12 days after vaccination. All receptors derive from a man between 50 and 59 years old who received an inactivated influenza vaccine. Donor details come from another sample of the same person, matched by shared clones.

This clonotype was recorded a few times. The CDR3, as DNA: TGCGCCAGCAGCTTTTTCCGGGACCCAGGCAGCGAGCAGTTCTTC. Its protein is CASSFFRDPGSEQFF. J is TRBJ2-1 and V is TRBV5-1, with D possibly being TRBD1 or TRBD2 (5 bases each). The CDR3 loop spans 15 amino acids. The germline CDR1 and CDR2 sequences are SGHRS and YFSETQ. V lost 2 bases to trimming and J lost 10 bases, with 19 bases between them.

The rearrangement links TRBV4-2 to TRBJ2-7; D is possibly TRBD1 or TRBD2 (5 bases each). Trimming took 1 base from V and 0 from J, leaving 10 bases between them. The germline CDR1 and CDR2 sequences are LGHNA and YNFKEQ. The CDR3 sequence is 15 residues long. CDR3 sequence reads: CASSQAAGASYEQYF. The CDR3 coding sequence is TGTGCCAGCAGCCAAGCAGCCGGGGCCTCCTACGAGCAGTACTTC.

The chain uses TRBV7-2 and TRBJ2-4, with D possibly being TRBD2 (7 bases). The V and J ends lost 4 bases and 7 bases respectively, with 14 bases between them. CDR3 size: 14 residues. Germline-derived CDR1 and CDR2 are SGHTA and FQGNSA. The CDR3 is CASSYPQGGNIQYF. The CDR3 DNA reads as TGTGCCAGCAGCTATCCACAGGGAGGGAACATTCAGTACTTC.

This clonotype was seen a few times. The chain is built from TRBV11-3 and TRBJ2-1; 14 positions match TRBD2. Germline-derived CDR1 and CDR2 are SGHNT and YENEEA. CDR3 length: 17 amino acids. Trimming cost V 8 bases and J 8 bases; bases outside gene matches: 14. CDR3 coding DNA: TGTGCCAGCCAGTCATCGGGACTAGCGGGAGAGGGCGATGAGCAGTTCTTC. Residues: CASQSSGLAGEGDEQFF.

This chain connects TRBV10-3 to TRBJ2-2; the D gene is possibly TRBD2 (6 bases). The CDR3 spans 15 residues. Germline values: CDR1 ENHRY, CDR2 SYGVKD. V dropped 3 bases and J dropped 4 bases, with 12 bases sitting between them. The CDR3 is CAISEWGDGTGELFF. Written as DNA, the CDR3 is TGTGCCATCAGTGAATGGGGGGATGGCACCGGGGAGCTGTTTTTT.

The chain joins TRBV6-2 or TRBV6-3 to TRBJ1-1; unclear D gene. Trimming pared 3 bases from V and 1 base from J, leaving 6 bases between. CDR1 is MNHEY and CDR2 is SVGEGT in the germline V gene. The CDR3 runs 13 residues. The DNA for the CDR3 is TGTGCCAGCAGTTATCTAGAGAACACTGAAGCTTTCTTT. Protein sequence: CASSYLENTEAFF.

This chain joins TRBV7-2 and TRBJ2-4; D not resolved. The germline V gene encodes CDR1 SGHTA and CDR2 FQGNSA. With 6 bases removed from V and 7 bases from J, the gap between germline ends came to 7 bases. The CDR3 length is 11 residues. The CDR3 bases are TGTGCCAGCAGTTCTTTGAACATTCAGTACTTC. Encoded protein: CASSSLNIQYF.

This chain's CDR3 is CASSPGLDNWHTEAFF. The CDR3 DNA is TGTGCCAGCAGCCCCGGGCTAGATAATTGGCACACTGAAGCTTTCTTT. V and J are TRBV11-2 and TRBJ1-1, with D uncertain. CDR1 and CDR2 from the germline V gene are SGHAT and FQNNGV. The CDR3 loop spans 16 amino acids. The V end was cut by 5 bases, the J end by 3 bases, with 19 bases between.

This clonotype was picked up a small number of times. The genes are TRBV11-2 and TRBJ2-3, with D unclear. V shed 1 base and J shed 4 bases, with 18 bases lying between them. CDR1 is SGHAT and CDR2 is FQNNGV in the germline V gene. This CDR3 contains 17 residues. The CDR3 DNA sequence: TGTGCCAGCAGCTTAGTGGGTCGGCAGTCAGGAGCAGATACGCAGTATTTT. This translates into CASSLVGRQSGADTQYF.

The chain employs TRBV20-1 and TRBJ2-3; 10 bases are shared with TRBD2. The CDR3 spans 17 residues. With V trimmed by 3 bases and J by 2 bases, 11 bases remained unmatched. Germline V gene lookup returns CDR1 DFQATT and CDR2 SNEGSKA (reference sequence). CDR3 DNA sequence: TGCAGTGCTAGCGGGGCTAGCGGGAGAGGGTACACAGATACGCAGTATTTT. It specifies CSASGASGRGYTDTQYF.

The rearrangement joins TRBV30 to TRBJ2-3, with TRBD2 identical over 13 bases. The CDR3 loop spans 19 amino acids. Germline V lookup: CDR1 GTSNPN, CDR2 SVGIG (reference sequence). The V and J ends lost 4 bases and 1 base, in that order; junction bases with no gene match: 14. The CDR3 nucleotides are TGTGCCTGGACCACGAACCTAGGAACTAGCGGGGGGGGCACAGATACGCAGTATTTT. Translated, it gives CAWTTNLGTSGGGTDTQYF.

A remark on this clonotype: An end of the junction differs from the germline gene, which may be a read error. The CDR3 region has the DNA TGCGCCAGCAGCTTGGAGGAGCGGGTCTACACAGATGCGCAGTATTTT. Translated: CASSLEERVYTDAQYF. The chain is built from TRBV5-1 and TRBJ2-3, with D possibly being TRBD2 (6 bases). CDR1 is SGHRS, CDR2 YFSETQ, per germline. The CDR3 totals 16 residues.

The chain joins TRBV6-2 or TRBV6-3 to TRBJ2-7; D unclear. V was cut by 6 bases and J by 3 bases, with 15 bases left in between. The germline CDR1 and CDR2 sequences are MNHEY and SVGEGT. This CDR3 comprises 14 residues. The DNA of the CDR3 is TGTGCCAGCAGGCACCGTACACGTAACTACGAGCAGTACTTC. Its translation is CASRHRTRNYEQYF.

The CDR3 sequence: CASSMSSGVETQYF. CDR3 nucleotide sequence: TGTGCCAGCAGCATGTCTAGCGGGGTGGAGACCCAGTACTTC. The V and J genes are TRBV7-9 and TRBJ2-5, with 9 bases lining up with TRBD2. The germline gives CDR1 SEHNR, CDR2 FQNEAQ (reference sequence). Trimming at V came to 5 bases and at J to 5 bases, leaving 6 bases not matched to a gene. The CDR3 length is 14 residues.

The chain combines TRBV24-1 with TRBJ2-1, with D unresolved. V lost 1 base, J lost 7 bases, and 4 bases lay in between. The V gene's germline CDR1 is KGHDR and CDR2 SFDVKD. This CDR3 spans 12 amino acids. CDR3 protein: CATSDFSNEQFF. The CDR3 DNA is TGTGCCACCAGTGATTTCTCGAATGAGCAGTTCTTC.

In its sample, this clonotype was seen a few times. The chain carries TRBV20-1 and TRBJ2-1; D uncertain. The CDR3 is 14 residues long. The V and J ends lost 6 bases and 7 bases respectively, with 19 bases between them. Looked up from germline, CDR1 is DFQATT and CDR2 is SNEGSKA (reference sequence). The CDR3 DNA follows: TGCAGTGCCAGTCGACCCACGGGTCTAAATGAGCAGTTCTTC. This gives the protein CSASRPTGLNEQFF.

There are a few counts of this clonotype. The chain employs TRBV7-8 and TRBJ2-3, with D tentatively TRBD1 (6 bases). V lost 5 bases and J 7 bases, leaving 19 bases between the germline ends. The germline V gene has CDR1 SGHVS and CDR2 FQNEAQ. The CDR3 is made up of 15 amino acids. CDR3 coding DNA: TGTGCCAGCAGCATCAGGACAGACCCTTATAATACGCAGTATTTT. Protein: CASSIRTDPYNTQYF. Together with reference TRBV7-8 and TRBJ2-3, the CDR3 gives the full variable domain: GAGVSQSPRYKVAKRGQDVALRCDPISGHVSLFWYQQALGQGPEFLTYFQNEAQLDKSGLPSDRFFAERPEGSVSTLKIQRTQQEDSAVYLCASSIRTDPYNTQYFGPGTRLTVL.

This sequence joins TRBV7-2 and TRBJ1-6; D possibly corresponds to TRBD1 (6 bases). V lost 4 bases to trimming and J lost 6 bases, with 13 bases between them. Germline values: CDR1 SGHTA, CDR2 FQGNSA. This CDR3 spans 15 amino acids. CDR3 sequence: CASSSRDILNSPLHF. In nucleotides, the CDR3 is TGTGCCAGCAGCTCCCGGGACATACTTAATTCACCCCTCCACTTT.

Many counts were recorded for this clonotype. J is TRBJ1-1 and V is TRBV6-5, with D perhaps matching TRBD1 (5 bases). The CDR3 spans 16 residues. The germline V gene encodes CDR1 MNHEY and CDR2 SVGAGI. Trimming cost V 5 bases and J 3 bases, with 19 bases left between them. Here the CDR3 DNA reads TGTGCCAGCAGTCACCTGGGGGGGAGGGCGGACACTGAAGCTTTCTTT. Protein sequence: CASSHLGGRADTEAFF.

This clonotype appeared many times. This sequence joins TRBV27 and TRBJ2-1; D call uncertain. The germline CDR1 and CDR2 sequences are MNHEY and SMNVEV (reference sequence). The CDR3 runs 12 residues. V dropped 2 bases and J dropped 9 bases, with 8 bases sitting between them. The DNA for the CDR3 is TGTGCCAGCAGTTTAACGGGCATTGAGCAGTTCTTC. It codes for CASSLTGIEQFF.

This clonotype was seen more than once but under ten times. The chain links TRBV12-3 or TRBV12-4 to TRBJ1-4; 9 nucleotides match TRBD1. The CDR3 length is 14 residues. V gave up 6 bases and J gave up 6 bases; unmatched junction bases: 5. The CDR3 DNA is TGTGCCAGCAGCCTAACAGGGGGCGATGAAAAACTGTTTTTT. Its translation is CASSLTGGDEKLFF.

This clonotype turned up a few times. The rearrangement joins TRBV4-1 to TRBJ2-7; D might be TRBD1 or TRBD2, each matching 5 bases. The V end was cut by 4 bases, the J end by 0 bases, with 16 bases between. The CDR3 is made up of 16 amino acids. Germline V gives CDR1 MGHRA, CDR2 YSYEKL. CDR3 amino acids: CASSLGDDLASYEQYF. The CDR3 DNA follows: TGCGCCAGCAGCCTGGGGGACGATTTAGCCTCCTACGAGCAGTACTTC.

This clonotype has just a few counts. The chain joins TRBV14 to TRBJ2-3; tentatively, D is TRBD2 (5 bases). CDR1 and CDR2 (germline): SGHDN, FVKESK. The V gene lost 4 bases and the J gene lost 2 bases, with 10 bases spanning the gap. The length of the CDR3 is 14 residues. The CDR3 sequence is CASSPDLYTDTQYF. CDR3 DNA: TGTGCCAGCAGCCCGGACTTATACACAGATACGCAGTATTTT.

The V call is TRBV7-2, the J call TRBJ1-2; tentatively, D is TRBD1 (6 bases). Trimming stripped 4 bases from V and 2 bases from J, with 14 bases between. The germline CDR1 and CDR2 sequences are SGHTA and FQGNSA. The CDR3 has 15 residues. CDR3 nucleotide sequence: TGTGCCAGCAGCTATTCACAGGGCAGAAACTATGGCTACACCTTC. The encoded protein is CASSYSQGRNYGYTF.

This clonotype occurred a few times. The CDR3 sequence is CASTRTPPYEQYF. The CDR3, as DNA: TGTGCCAGCACCAGGACACCACCCTACGAGCAGTACTTC. V is TRBV12-3 or TRBV12-4 and J is TRBJ2-7; possibly TRBD1 for D (5 bases). The length of the CDR3 is 13 residues. V was clipped by 7 bases and J by 2 bases, with 12 bases between them.